Presented here are 21 T cell receptor beta chains from one specimen sequenced in a study of T cell responses to AZD1222 COVID-19 vaccine. The protocol was immunoSEQ multiplex PCR, while the TCRdb copy is restricted to in-frame clones and leaves out a portion. The table lists roughly 150,000 clones, 94% of them singletons. This specimen was peripheral blood, taken 28 days after the second AZD1222 dose. All receptors derive from an adult who received the AZD1222 COVID-19 vaccine.

The chain recombines TRBV11-1 with TRBJ1-2, with 7 positions matching TRBD1. This CDR3 region has 16 residues. Losses at the gene ends were 5 bases for V and 6 bases for J; bases not matched to a gene: 15. Germline V CDR1 and CDR2: SGHAT, FQDESV (reference sequence). In nucleotides, the CDR3 is TGTGCCAGCAGCGCGCTCCACAGGGGACCGGGGGATGGCTACACCTTC. Translated, it gives CASSALHRGPGDGYTF.

This rearrangement joins TRBV15 to TRBJ1-2, with a weak D call TRBD1 (5 bases). Germline V gene lookup returns CDR1 LNHNV and CDR2 YYDKDF (reference sequence). The length of the CDR3 is 19 residues. V shed 0 bases and J shed 6 bases, with 26 bases lying between them. The CDR3 DNA sequence: TGTGCCACCAGCAGAGATTACCCTACACAGAACACCGAAGGGGATGGCTACACCTTC. It specifies CATSRDYPTQNTEGDGYTF.

The chain couples TRBV7-2 to TRBJ1-5, with no clear D. Germline-derived CDR1 and CDR2 are SGHTA and FQGNSA. This CDR3 comprises 15 residues. V lost 4 bases and J 6 bases, leaving 16 bases between the germline ends. The CDR3 DNA reads TGTGCCAGCAGCTCAGCCCAGGCAGGAGGTCAGCCCCAGCATTTT. Protein product: CASSSAQAGGQPQHF.

The chain joins TRBV28 to TRBJ1-2; no definite D call. The CDR3 extends over 13 amino acids. Trimming took 2 bases from V and 0 from J, leaving 4 bases between them. Germline V gene sequence: CDR1 MDHEN, CDR2 SYDVKM. The DNA of the CDR3 is TGTGCCAGCAGTTTACGGGCTAACTATGGCTACACCTTC. Amino acid sequence: CASSLRANYGYTF.

Only one count was recorded for this clone. CDR3 sequence: CASSTRTEYEQYF. The CDR3 DNA follows: TGTGCCAGCAGCACTAGGACGGAGTACGAGCAGTACTTC. The gene calls are TRBV5-4 and TRBJ2-7; a weak D match, TRBD2 (5 bases). This CDR3 contains 13 residues. Looked up from germline, CDR1 is SGHNT and CDR2 is YYREEE (reference sequence). The ends were cut back, 4 bases at V and 4 bases at J, with 12 bases in the middle.

This clone was seen once. This sequence joins TRBV18 and TRBJ2-3, with TRBD2 identical over 13 bases. Per germline, CDR1 KGHSH and CDR2 LQKENI. After removal of 4 bases from V and 6 bases from J, the junction contained 10 bases not matched to a gene. The CDR3 has 17 amino acids. In nucleotides, the CDR3 is TGTGCCAGCTCACTACTGACTAGCGGGAGGACCTCGGATACGCAGTATTTT. Encoded protein: CASSLLTSGRTSDTQYF.

This chain uses TRBV4-1 with TRBJ2-7, with TRBD2 matching over 11 bases. The germline V gene encodes CDR1 MGHRA and CDR2 YSYEKL. This CDR3 is 14 amino acids long. Losses at the gene ends were 2 bases for V and 6 bases for J; bases not matched to a gene: 3. The CDR3 nucleotides are TGCGCCAGCAGCCAAATTGGGACTAGCGGCGAGCAGTACTTC. Its translation: CASSQIGTSGEQYF.

The rearrangement joins TRBV28 to TRBJ2-1; 10 nucleotides align to TRBD2. Germline values: CDR1 MDHEN, CDR2 SYDVKM. Trimming at V came to 4 bases and at J to 3 bases, leaving 9 bases not matched to a gene. The CDR3 has 17 residues. CDR3 sequence: CASSSGVAGGFYNEQFF. CDR3 coding DNA: TGTGCCAGCAGTTCTGGGGTAGCGGGAGGCTTCTACAATGAGCAGTTCTTC.

The chain is built from TRBV18 and TRBJ2-7; TRBD1 might be the D (6 bases). The CDR3 runs to 13 residues. Trimming cost V 1 base and J 6 bases, with 10 bases left between them. CDR1 and CDR2 (germline): KGHSH, LQKENI. The CDR3 spells CASSPQGGAEQYF. CDR3 DNA: TGTGCCAGCTCACCACAAGGGGGAGCCGAGCAGTACTTC.

As to this clone: The junction departs from germline at one end; a sequencing error may be responsible. The J gene is TRBJ1-2, the V gene TRBV6-1, with a possible D match to TRBD1 (5 bases). CDR1 and CDR2 (germline): MNHNS, SASEGT. There are 13 residues in the CDR3. CDR3 bases: TGTGCCAGCAGTGAAGTTCGCAGGGACTCCTCCCATTTC. Amino acid sequence: CASSEVRRDSSHF.

A remark on this clone: The same CDR3 can be traced to other DNA sequences in this sample. The chain uses TRBV19 and TRBJ1-5; no clear D. Germline values: CDR1 LNHDA, CDR2 SQIVND (reference sequence). The V gene lost 2 bases and the J gene lost 4 bases, with 3 bases spanning the gap. This CDR3 contains 12 residues. The CDR3 reads CASSIYNQPQHF. The CDR3 bases are TGTGCCAGTAGTATATATAATCAGCCCCAGCATTTT.

This clone was observed a single time. This chain joins TRBV11-3 and TRBJ2-2; D gene uncertain. Trimming took 4 bases from V and 5 from J, leaving 8 bases between them. The V gene's germline CDR1 is SGHNT and CDR2 YENEEA. This CDR3 is built from 13 residues. The CDR3 is CASSSIKTGELFF. The CDR3 DNA reads TGTGCCAGCAGCTCAATAAAAACCGGGGAGCTGTTTTTT.

The chain uses TRBV28 and TRBJ1-2; perhaps TRBD1 as D (6 bases). V shed 2 bases and J shed 6 bases, with 13 bases lying between them. The CDR3 consists of 14 residues. Germline values: CDR1 MDHEN, CDR2 SYDVKM. As DNA, the CDR3 is TGTGCCAGCAGTTTAGACAGGAGGGCACATGGCTACACCTTC. Protein: CASSLDRRAHGYTF.

The gene calls are TRBV6-6 and TRBJ2-1, with 10 positions matching TRBD1. The V gene's germline CDR1 is MNHNY and CDR2 SVGAGI (reference sequence). The CDR3 is 14 amino acids. V shed 6 bases and J 8 bases; nucleotides not matched to a gene: 7. CDR3 protein: CASRPGQGTDEQFF. In nucleotides, the CDR3 is TGTGCCAGCAGACCGGGACAGGGGACCGATGAGCAGTTCTTC.

This clone showed up just once. This chain joins TRBV10-1 and TRBJ2-7; the match to TRBD2 covers 11 bases. Losses at the gene ends were 3 bases for V and 5 bases for J; bases not matched to a gene: 6. Germline V gives CDR1 WNHNN, CDR2 SYGVQD (reference sequence). The CDR3 loop spans 15 amino acids. Here the CDR3 reads CASSESLLAGDEQYF. For the CDR3, the DNA is TGCGCCAGCAGTGAATCGTTACTAGCGGGAGACGAGCAGTACTTC.

CDR3 sequence (DNA): TGTGCCACCAGCAGACAGGGGGGGAATGAAAAACTGTTTTTT. This encodes CATSRQGGNEKLFF. The rearrangement joins TRBV15 to TRBJ1-4; 7 nucleotides line up with TRBD1. Germline V lookup: CDR1 LNHNV, CDR2 YYDKDF (reference sequence). V gave up 2 bases and J gave up 5 bases; unmatched junction bases: 2. The CDR3 is made up of 14 amino acids.

Here the CDR3 DNA reads TGTGCCAGCAGGTATATCATCACAGGGAGTCTGGCCTACGAGCAGTACTTC. This encodes CASRYIITGSLAYEQYF. This chain links TRBV3-1 (or the pseudogene TRBV3-2) with TRBJ2-7; possibly TRBD1 for D (6 bases). Germline CDR1 and CDR2: LGHDT and YNNKEL (reference sequence). The CDR3 extends over 17 amino acids. Trimming removed 6 bases at V and 2 bases at J, with 23 bases between.

The chain links TRBV6-1 to TRBJ2-7, with 9 nucleotides matching TRBD1. The CDR3 covers 15 residues. CDR1 is MNHNS, CDR2 SASEGT, per germline. The V segment lost 3 bases and the J segment 0 bases; nucleotides outside the gene matches: 3. CDR3 loop: CASSEDRGFSYEQYF. CDR3 DNA sequence: TGTGCCAGCAGTGAGGACAGGGGTTTCTCCTACGAGCAGTACTTC.

The V and J genes are TRBV3-1 (or the pseudogene TRBV3-2) and TRBJ1-2; 10 nucleotides agree with TRBD1. V trimming: 1 base; J trimming: 8 bases; junction bases outside the gene matches: 4. The germline gives CDR1 LGHDT, CDR2 YNNKEL (reference sequence). The CDR3 length is 14 residues. The CDR3 spells CASSQGTGGSGYTF. CDR3 nucleotide sequence: TGTGCCAGCAGCCAAGGGACAGGGGGATCGGGCTACACCTTC.

V is TRBV19 and J is TRBJ1-1; 7 bases fit TRBD1. The CDR3 loop spans 11 amino acids. The junction had 2 bases not matched to a gene; V was cut back by 6 bases and J by 7 bases. Germline lookup yields CDR1 LNHDA and CDR2 SQIVND (reference sequence). CDR3 bases: TGTGCCAGTAGCCAGGGGGTTGAAGCTTTCTTT. Amino acids: CASSQGVEAFF.

V is TRBV5-4 and J is TRBJ1-2, with TRBD1 matching over 8 bases. Losses at the gene ends were 5 bases for V and 5 bases for J; bases not matched to a gene: 5. This CDR3 has 13 residues. Germline CDR1 SGHNT, CDR2 YYREEE (reference sequence). As DNA, the CDR3 is TGTGCCAGCAGGAGGCAGGGGGCATATGGCTACACCTTC. This sequence encodes CASRRQGAYGYTF.